A single sample is the source of the 21 T cell receptor beta chains below, sequenced in a study of shared clonotypes between healthy human individuals. Assay used: immunoSEQ multiplex PCR; TCRdb lists only in-frame clones, some missing. The sample holds approximately 500,000 clones; about 96% are singletons and the top ten take 0.06%. What was sequenced was naive CD4+ T cells sorted from blood. Subset in this sample: CD45RA+ positively selected. The receptor set was obtained from a woman under 40 in good health.

Note on this clone: Other DNA sequences in this sample translate to the same CDR3. This sequence joins TRBV18 and TRBJ1-4; 9 bases match TRBD1. The germline CDR1 and CDR2 sequences are KGHSH and LQKENI. J lost 5 bases, V lost 3 bases, and 1 base had no gene match. This CDR3 has 14 residues. In DNA form, the CDR3 reads TGTGCCAGCTCACCCGGGACAGGGAATGAAAAACTGTTTTTT. It codes for CASSPGTGNEKLFF.

The chain links TRBV6-5 to TRBJ1-4; the D is unclear. Germline V gene sequence: CDR1 MNHEY, CDR2 SVGAGI. The CDR3 has 14 residues. V was trimmed by 0 bases and J by 4 bases, leaving 6 bases between them. The CDR3 loop is CASSYSVYNEKLFF. CDR3 sequence (DNA): TGTGCCAGCAGTTACTCGGTCTATAATGAAAAACTGTTTTTT.

This chain's CDR3 is CASSVSGTKNTEAFF. CDR3 in DNA: TGCGCCAGCAGCGTGTCCGGGACAAAGAACACTGAAGCTTTCTTT. This chain uses TRBV5-1 with TRBJ1-1; weak D call: TRBD1 (6 bases). CDR3 size: 15 residues. CDR1 and CDR2 from the germline V gene are SGHRS and YFSETQ. Deletions cut 4 bases from V and 1 base from J, with 14 bases between.

The chain joins TRBV5-6 to TRBJ1-3; D call uncertain. Germline V CDR1 and CDR2: SGHDT, YYEEEE. The CDR3 runs 12 residues. V lost 1 base and J lost 3, with 2 bases in between. The CDR3, as DNA: TGTGCCAGCAGCTTGTTTGGAAACACCATATATTTT. It codes for CASSLFGNTIYF.

The rearrangement uses TRBV19 and TRBJ2-7; D is perhaps TRBD1 (5 bases). Germline values: CDR1 LNHDA, CDR2 SQIVND (reference sequence). This CDR3 region has 14 residues. The ends were cut back, 4 bases at V and 6 bases at J, with 16 bases in the middle. The CDR3 DNA follows: TGTGCCAGTAGTAGGTCGGACAAGGTGATCGAGCAGTACTTC. The encoded protein is CASSRSDKVIEQYF.

The CDR3 sequence is CASSSGGRVGMNEQFF. The CDR3 DNA reads TGTGCCAGCAGCTCTGGCGGGAGAGTAGGAATGAATGAGCAGTTCTTC. The genes are TRBV28 and TRBJ2-1; TRBD2 matches at 7 bases. J lost 7 bases, V lost 6 bases, and 15 bases had no gene match. CDR1 is MDHEN, CDR2 SYDVKM, per germline. The CDR3 runs 16 residues. The full variable domain, with the rest looked up from reference TRBV28 and TRBJ2-1, is DVKVTQSSRYLVKRTGEKVFLECVQDMDHENMFWYRQDPGLGLRLIYFSYDVKMKEKGDIPEGYSVSREKKERFSLILESASTNQTSMYLCASSSGGRVGMNEQFFGPGTRLTVL.

The rearrangement uses TRBV19 and TRBJ1-4; 7 nucleotides align to TRBD1. From germline, CDR1 is LNHDA and CDR2 SQIVND (reference sequence). The junction had 12 bases not matched to a gene; V was cut back by 8 bases and J by 0 bases. This CDR3 has 17 residues. The CDR3 region has the DNA TGTGCCAGTCCGTATGACAGGGCGTCGGCAACTAATGAAAAACTGTTTTTT. It translates to CASPYDRASATNEKLFF. The full variable domain, its missing parts supplied by reference TRBV19 and TRBJ1-4, is DGGITQSPKYLFRKEGQNVTLSCEQNLNHDAMYWYRQDPGQGLRLIYYSQIVNDFQKGDIAEGYSVSREKKESFPLTVTSAQKNPTAFYLCASPYDRASATNEKLFFGSGTQLSVL.

The chain links TRBV5-8 to TRBJ1-5, with D maybe TRBD1 (5 bases). V dropped 4 bases and J dropped 3 bases, with 17 bases sitting between them. Germline V CDR1 and CDR2: SGHTS, YDEGEE. CDR3 size: 16 residues. The CDR3 spells CASSRTGRGVNQPQHF. DNA of the CDR3: TGTGCCAGCAGCCGAACAGGACGGGGAGTCAATCAGCCCCAGCATTTT.

The chain has TRBV6-5 and TRBJ1-6; 8 bases align to TRBD1. V was clipped by 0 bases and J by 10 bases; unmatched bases: 5. The CDR3 runs 15 residues. CDR1 is MNHEY and CDR2 is SVGAGI in the germline V gene. This CDR3 is CASSYSGTGNSPLHF. In DNA, the CDR3 is TGTGCCAGCAGTTACTCGGGGACAGGAAACTCACCCCTCCACTTT.

The chain employs TRBV7-9 and TRBJ2-7, with 10 bases aligning to TRBD1. CDR1 is SEHNR and CDR2 is FQNEAQ in the germline V gene (reference sequence). The CDR3 totals 15 residues. V was pared by 1 base and J by 2 bases, with 2 bases of the junction left unmatched. DNA for the CDR3: TGTGCCAGCAGCTTAGTTGGGACAGGGGCCTACGAGCAGTACTTC. It yields the protein CASSLVGTGAYEQYF.

J is TRBJ2-1 and V is TRBV5-1; 7 bases line up with TRBD1. Germline V gene data show CDR1 as SGHRS and CDR2 as YFSETQ. The J segment lost 8 bases and the V segment lost 3 bases, leaving 11 bases of the junction unmatched. The CDR3 extends over 15 amino acids. The CDR3 is CASSSQGKNGDEQFF. In nucleotides, the CDR3 is TGCGCCAGCAGCTCACAGGGGAAAAACGGGGATGAGCAGTTCTTC.

As DNA, the CDR3 is TGTGCCAGCAGTTTACCTACAGGGGGAAGATACGAGCAGTACTTC. Translating it yields CASSLPTGGRYEQYF. V and J are TRBV28 and TRBJ2-7; 8 nucleotides agree with TRBD1. After removal of 2 bases from V and 4 bases from J, the junction contained 7 bases not matched to a gene. There are 15 residues in the CDR3. Looked up from germline, CDR1 is MDHEN and CDR2 is SYDVKM.

V usage is TRBV11-2 and J usage is TRBJ1-3; D is undetermined. This CDR3 is 16 amino acids long. CDR1 is SGHAT and CDR2 is FQNNGV in the germline V gene. The V end was cut by 1 base, the J end by 0 bases, with 10 bases between. CDR3 amino acids: CASSLGLRGSGNTIYF. Here the CDR3 DNA reads TGTGCCAGCAGCTTAGGACTCCGAGGCTCTGGAAACACCATATATTTT.

This sequence joins TRBV4-1 and TRBJ2-1, with 10 bases matching TRBD1. Germline V gives CDR1 MGHRA, CDR2 YSYEKL. There are 17 residues in the CDR3. Losses at the gene ends were 1 base for V and 4 bases for J; bases not matched to a gene: 7. The CDR3 coding sequence is TGCGCCAGCAGCCAAGTGTGGGACAGGGGAAGGTACAATGAGCAGTTCTTC. It specifies CASSQVWDRGRYNEQFF.

The J gene is TRBJ1-2, the V gene TRBV12-5; the D is unclear. Between the trimmed V and J ends, which lost 6 bases and 2 bases, there was a span of 10 bases. This CDR3 region has 13 residues. Germline V gene lookup returns CDR1 LGHNT and CDR2 FRNRAP. Here the CDR3 reads CASGFDGNYGYTF. The CDR3, as DNA: TGTGCTAGTGGCTTTGACGGAAACTATGGCTACACCTTC.

This chain uses TRBV7-9 with TRBJ2-2, with unresolved D. V lost 1 base to trimming and J lost 4 bases, with 7 bases between them. The CDR3 length is 14 residues. Germline CDR1 and CDR2: SEHNR and FQNEAQ (reference sequence). The CDR3 protein is CASSLVSTTGELFF. The CDR3 DNA sequence: TGTGCCAGCAGCTTAGTCAGTACCACCGGGGAGCTGTTTTTT.

V and J are TRBV7-2 and TRBJ2-3; 9 bases match TRBD1. This CDR3 is built from 16 residues. Looked up from germline, CDR1 is SGHTA and CDR2 is FQGNSA. Germline trimming cut 2 bases from V and 4 bases from J; bases unmatched to any gene: 7. The CDR3 protein is CASSLIRGQGSDTQYF. DNA for the CDR3: TGTGCCAGCAGCTTAATCAGGGGACAGGGCTCAGATACGCAGTATTTT.

The CDR3 loop is CASSFVGGQPQHF. DNA of the CDR3: TGTGCCAGCAGTTTTGTGGGGGGTCAGCCCCAGCATTTT. The chain uses TRBV27 and TRBJ1-5; D is possibly TRBD1 (5 bases). This CDR3 comprises 13 residues. Per germline, CDR1 MNHEY and CDR2 SMNVEV (reference sequence). V was shortened by 3 bases and J by 6 bases, with 9 bases between the two germline ends.

The sample holds one count of this clone. The J gene is TRBJ2-3, the V gene TRBV5-1, with TRBD2 identical over 11 bases. This CDR3 contains 16 residues. The germline CDR1 and CDR2 sequences are SGHRS and YFSETQ. V lost 3 bases, J lost 3 bases, and 6 bases stayed unmatched. In DNA, the CDR3 is TGCGCCAGCAGCTCTCTTACTAGCGGGAGTACAGATACGCAGTATTTT. Encoded protein: CASSSLTSGSTDTQYF.

V usage is TRBV5-4 and J usage is TRBJ2-6; D gene uncertain. Trimming took off 3 bases at V and 2 bases at J, with 15 bases between the two ends. Germline lookup yields CDR1 SGHNT and CDR2 YYREEE (reference sequence). The CDR3 has 17 residues. The DNA of the CDR3 is TGTGCCAGCAGCTATAGCTCCAGGTACCCTGGGGCCAACGTCCTGACTTTC. Its translation: CASSYSSRYPGANVLTF.

The J gene is TRBJ1-1, the V gene TRBV9; D is unresolved. Germline assignment: CDR1 SGDLS and CDR2 YYNGEE. Trimming left V 2 bases short and J 0 bases short, with 11 bases between. The CDR3 length is 15 residues. The CDR3, as DNA: TGTGCCAGCAGCGTTGGAGACTCCGTGAACACTGAAGCTTTCTTT. It specifies CASSVGDSVNTEAFF.